These 12 T cell receptor beta chains came from one sample sequenced in a study of blood T cell repertoires in COVID-19. Produced via immunoSEQ multiplex PCR; TCRdb's table is partial and in-frame only. The sample lists some 140,000 clones, 70% to 85% seen once, with approximately 32% in the top ten. Sequencing was done on a sample of peripheral blood. Every receptor here comes from an older woman with acute or convalescent COVID-19.

The chain joins TRBV6-5 to TRBJ2-5; TRBD2 aligns across 10 bases. The junction had 8 bases not matched to a gene; V was cut back by 6 bases and J by 7 bases. The CDR3 is 14 amino acids. The germline V gene has CDR1 MNHEY and CDR2 SVGAGI. Here the CDR3 reads CASRASGGSGTQYF. In nucleotides, the CDR3 is TGTGCCAGCAGAGCTAGCGGGGGTAGTGGGACCCAGTACTTC.

V usage is TRBV21-1 and J usage is TRBJ2-2; the table calls TRBD1, which could not be checked here. TRBV21-1 is noted as a pseudogene. The CDR3 runs to 19 residues. The CDR3 bases are TGTGCCAGCCGTCGCTTCCCCCAGGGAAAAGTGACGAACACCGGGGAGCTGTTTTTT. Translation: CASRRFPQGKVTNTGELFF.

This chain uses TRBV5-4 with TRBJ1-2; TRBD1 might be the D (6 bases). CDR1 is SGHNT and CDR2 is YYREEE in the germline V gene (reference sequence). The length of the CDR3 is 14 residues. The V gene lost 4 bases and the J gene lost 8 bases, with 18 bases spanning the gap. CDR3 in amino acids: CASSPGVAGVGYTF. For the CDR3, the DNA is TGTGCCAGCAGCCCCGGCGTTGCAGGGGTGGGCTACACCTTC.

The CDR3 is CATRGPGTYNEQFF. CDR3 nucleotide sequence: TGTGCCACCAGGGGCCCGGGGACCTACAATGAGCAGTTCTTC. This sequence joins TRBV15 and TRBJ2-1; D possibly corresponds to TRBD2 (5 bases). Germline V CDR1 and CDR2: LNHNV, YYDKDF (reference sequence). The length of the CDR3 is 14 residues. V was clipped by 6 bases and J by 2 bases, with 11 bases between them. Combining the CDR3 with reference TRBV15 and TRBJ2-1 gives the whole variable domain DAMVIQNPRYQVTQFGKPVTLSCSQTLNHNVMYWYQQKSSQAPKLLFHYYDKDFNNEADTPDNFQSRRPNTSFCFLDIRSPGLGDTAMYLCATRGPGTYNEQFFGPGTRLTVL.

The chain employs TRBV18 and TRBJ1-5; D gene ambiguous. The germline gives CDR1 KGHSH, CDR2 LQKENI. This CDR3 spans 16 amino acids. Trimming removed 0 bases at V and 2 bases at J, with 11 bases between. CDR3 coding DNA: TGTGCCAGCTCACCACCGGCTCAGAGGGGCAATCAGCCCCAGCATTTT. Its translation: CASSPPAQRGNQPQHF.

V gene TRBV29-1 combines with J gene TRBJ2-3; TRBD1 is a possible D gene (6 bases). The CDR3 length is 13 residues. From germline, CDR1 is SQVTM and CDR2 ANQGSEA. V lost 4 bases and J lost 4, with 12 bases in between. CDR3 sequence: CSVVVTGPDTQYF. As DNA, the CDR3 is TGCAGCGTTGTGGTCACAGGGCCAGATACGCAGTATTTT.

The chain is built from TRBV18 and TRBJ1-3; a weak D match, TRBD1 (5 bases). CDR3 size: 14 residues. Germline loops: CDR1 KGHSH, CDR2 LQKENI. V dropped 3 bases and J dropped 0 bases, with 6 bases sitting between them. The CDR3 region is CASSPQGSGNTIYF. In nucleotides, the CDR3 is TGTGCCAGCTCACCCCAGGGCTCTGGAAACACCATATATTTT.

This clone came up once. Its ends do not fully match the called genes, so a read error is possible. This chain connects TRBV6-5 to TRBJ1-4; 8 nucleotides agree with TRBD1. This CDR3 is 13 amino acids long. Looked up from germline, CDR1 is MNHEY and CDR2 is SVGAGI. The CDR3 region is CAGSYPGGEKLFF. The CDR3 coding sequence is TGTGCCGGCAGTTACCCAGGGGGCGAAAAACTGTTTTTT.

The chain uses TRBV11-2 and TRBJ2-5; the match to TRBD2 covers 7 bases. Germline values: CDR1 SGHAT, CDR2 FQNNGV. The CDR3 has 12 residues. The V gene end was trimmed by 3 bases and the J gene end by 6 bases; junction bases not matched to a gene: 1. The CDR3 spells CASSLGTKTQYF. The CDR3 nucleotides read TGTGCCAGCAGCTTGGGGACTAAGACCCAGTACTTC.

V gene TRBV5-4 combines with J gene TRBJ1-6, with 10 bases aligning to TRBD1. The V gene's germline CDR1 is SGHNT and CDR2 YYREEE (reference sequence). V was clipped by 5 bases and J by 7 bases; unmatched bases: 3. There are 14 residues in the CDR3. CDR3 DNA sequence: TGTGCCAGCAGGCCGGGACAGGGGAATTCACCCCTCCACTTT. This sequence encodes CASRPGQGNSPLHF.

This sequence joins TRBV5-1 and TRBJ1-1; no reliable D call. Germline V gene sequence: CDR1 SGHRS, CDR2 YFSETQ. This CDR3 is built from 15 residues. Trimming cost V 4 bases and J 1 base, with 14 bases left between them. The CDR3 sequence is CASSPGKTTNTEAFF. Here the CDR3 DNA reads TGCGCCAGCAGCCCCGGAAAGACTACGAACACTGAAGCTTTCTTT.

This chain links TRBV19 with TRBJ1-2, with D perhaps TRBD1 (5 bases). The CDR3 runs 16 residues. Germline CDR1 LNHDA, CDR2 SQIVND (reference sequence). Trimming stripped 2 bases from V and 8 bases from J, with 21 bases between. In DNA, the CDR3 is TGTGCCAGTAGTATACAGGGCCCGGCAAGATATGGAGGCTACACCTTC. Translating it yields CASSIQGPARYGGYTF.